This is a list of T cell receptor beta chains from one sample in a study of CD8+ T cells in alopecia areata. Clones were sequenced by immunoSEQ multiplex PCR, and TCRdb holds only the in-frame ones, with some missing. The sample has around 100,000 clones, over 75% seen once; the top ten hold 11%. The input for sequencing was CD8+ T cells sorted from blood, taken around week 30, from a patient treated with tofacitinib. Receptors were obtained from a human donor with alopecia areata. Each CDR3 is given with its conserved first and last residue. Fields, in order: J gene, V gene, CDR3 length, D gene, clone size, CDR3 protein, CDR3 DNA. A D gene is named only where the DNA matches it firmly. Clone size is stated in some rows and not others, as once, few, many or a class when expanded.

>TRBJ2-1|TRBV25-1|15|TRBD2|-
CASSDGGGPYNEQFF
TGTGCCAGCAGTGATGGCGGGGGGCCCTACAATGAGCAGTTCTTC
>TRBJ2-2|TRBV4-1|17|-|-
CASSQDGWGERAGELFF
TGCGCCAGCAGCCAAGATGGGTGGGGAGAAAGAGCCGGGGAGCTGTTTTTT
>TRBJ2-7|TRBV4-1|16|TRBD1|-
CASSQVSGQGSYEQYF
TGCGCCAGCAGCCAGGTTTCGGGACAGGGATCCTACGAGCAGTACTTC
>TRBJ1-4|TRBV10-2|15|-|once
CASRAEEGTNEKLFF
TGCGCCAGCAGGGCAGAGGAGGGAACTAATGAAAAACTGTTTTTT
>TRBJ2-2|TRBV4-1|18|TRBD1|-
CASSHLPGQGAGTGELFF
TGCGCCAGCAGCCATCTTCCGGGACAGGGGGCCGGAACCGGGGAGCTGTTTTTT
>TRBJ1-2|TRBV7-2|14|TRBD1|few
CASSPPRTGRGYTF
TGTGCCAGCAGCCCCCCCCGGACAGGGAGGGGCTACACCTTC
>TRBJ2-5|TRBV11-2|11|-|-
CASSLQETQYF
TGTGCCAGCAGCTTACAAGAGACCCAGTACTTC
>TRBJ2-7|TRBV6-1|13|TRBD1|-
CASSAGTAYEQYF
TGTGCCAGCAGTGCCGGGACAGCTTACGAGCAGTACTTC
>TRBJ2-3|TRBV9|16|-|-
CASSAGRAIDTDTQYF
TGTGCCAGCAGCGCGGGACGAGCTATAGACACAGATACGCAGTATTTT
>TRBJ1-3|TRBV6-5|13|-|-
CASSLGVGNTIYF
TGTGCCAGCAGTCTGGGGGTTGGAAACACCATATATTTT
>TRBJ2-7|TRBV28|13|TRBD1|-
CASIGTGNYEQYF
TGTGCCAGCATCGGGACAGGAAACTACGAGCAGTACTTC
>TRBJ2-2|TRBV7-6|16|-|-
CASSLAREMRAGELFF
TGTGCCAGCAGCTTAGCCCGGGAGATGAGGGCCGGGGAGCTGTTTTTT
>TRBJ2-3|TRBV14|16|-|-
CASSQESAGPTDTQYF
TGTGCCAGCAGCCAAGAAAGCGCCGGTCCCACAGATACGCAGTATTTT
>TRBJ2-4|TRBV6-5|15|-|-
CASSWGLLAKNIQYF
TGTGCCAGCAGTTGGGGGCTTCTAGCCAAAAACATTCAGTACTTC
>TRBJ2-1|TRBV29-1|14|-|-
CSVDFGRGNNEQFF
TGCAGCGTTGACTTTGGGCGTGGGAACAATGAGCAGTTCTTC